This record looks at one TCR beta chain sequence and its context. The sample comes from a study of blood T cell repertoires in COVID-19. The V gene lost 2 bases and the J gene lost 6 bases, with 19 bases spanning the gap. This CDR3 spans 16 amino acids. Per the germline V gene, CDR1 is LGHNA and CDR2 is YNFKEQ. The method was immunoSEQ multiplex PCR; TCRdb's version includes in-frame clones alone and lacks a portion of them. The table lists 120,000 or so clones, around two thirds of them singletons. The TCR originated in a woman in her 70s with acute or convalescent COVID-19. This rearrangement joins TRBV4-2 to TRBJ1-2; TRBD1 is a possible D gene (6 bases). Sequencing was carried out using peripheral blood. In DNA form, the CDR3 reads TGTGCCAGCAGCCAATTTGCCGGGGGGCGAGGTGATGGCTACACCTTC. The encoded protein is CASSQFAGGRGDGYTF.